Below, 9 T cell receptor beta chains from the same sample are listed, as sequenced in a study of beta chain features in type 1 diabetes. What was sequenced were expressed TCRB transcripts, since all of the isolated RNA had been reverse transcribed. Using immunoSEQ multiplex PCR, the repertoire was profiled, and TCRdb retains in-frame clones only, with some absent. The table includes around 430,000 clones, around 28% detected once. Sequencing was performed on naive CD4+ T cells from blood. All receptors derive from a man aged 18 to 29 in good health.

This chain connects TRBV10-3 to TRBJ2-6; 7 bases map to TRBD2. This CDR3 has 17 amino acids. Germline CDR1 and CDR2: ENHRY and SYGVKD. V was clipped by 6 bases and J by 0 bases; unmatched bases: 8. CDR3 DNA sequence: TGTGCCATCAGCCCTGCCGGGACTACCTCTGGGGCCAACGTCCTGACTTTC. Its protein is CAISPAGTTSGANVLTF.

A single count supports this clone. CDR3 sequence (DNA): TGCGCCAGCACTTCACAGCTGAACACCGGGGAGCTGTTTTTT. Protein product: CASTSQLNTGELFF. This chain connects TRBV5-1 to TRBJ2-2; the D is unclear. V lost 6 bases to trimming and J lost 1 base, with 10 bases between them. Per germline, CDR1 SGHRS and CDR2 YFSETQ. CDR3 length: 14 amino acids. Full variable domain (rest looked up from reference TRBV5-1 and TRBJ2-2): KAGVTQTPRYLIKTRGQQVTLSCSPISGHRSVSWYQQTPGQGLQFLFEYFSETQRNKGNFPGRFSGRQFSNSRSEMNVSTLELGDSALYLCASTSQLNTGELFFGEGSRLTVL.

This clone was picked up a small number of times. V gene TRBV2 combines with J gene TRBJ2-5; D is unclear. Trimming took 6 bases from V and 5 from J, leaving 4 bases between them. The V gene's germline CDR1 is SNHLY and CDR2 FYNNEI. The CDR3 is made up of 10 amino acids. The chain's CDR3 is CASSMETQYF. As DNA, the CDR3 is TGTGCCAGCAGCATGGAGACCCAGTACTTC.

This clone was seen a few times. The V call is TRBV6-5, the J call TRBJ1-5, with TRBD1 matching over 7 bases. This CDR3 spans 15 amino acids. J gave up 4 bases and V 8 bases, and 11 bases lay outside the gene matches. Germline CDR1 reads MNHEY; CDR2 reads SVGAGI. The CDR3 nucleotides are TGTGCCAGCTGCCCCAGGGAGGGGGCAAATCAGCCCCAGCATTTT. It encodes CASCPREGANQPQHF.

The rearrangement joins TRBV5-4 to TRBJ2-3; 11 nucleotides match TRBD2. V lost 3 bases to trimming and J lost 1 base; unmatched junction nucleotides: 4. Germline V gene lookup returns CDR1 SGHNT and CDR2 YYREEE (reference sequence). This CDR3 is built from 16 residues. CDR3 sequence reads: CASSSGLAGRTDTQYF. The CDR3 bases are TGTGCCAGCAGCTCCGGACTAGCGGGCCGCACAGATACGCAGTATTTT.

This clone showed up just a few times. The chain is built from TRBV9 and TRBJ2-5; 10 bases agree with TRBD1. J gave up 4 bases and V 3 bases, and 6 bases lay outside the gene matches. CDR1 is SGDLS, CDR2 YYNGEE, per germline. CDR3 length: 15 residues. Written as DNA, the CDR3 is TGTGCCAGCAGCGATGACAGGGGGCCGGGAGAGACCCAGTACTTC. This gives the protein CASSDDRGPGETQYF.

This clone was counted between two and nine times. This chain joins TRBV28 and TRBJ2-2; no definite D call. Trimming stripped 6 bases from V and 3 bases from J, with 11 bases between. This CDR3 region has 14 residues. CDR1 is MDHEN and CDR2 is SYDVKM in the germline V gene. CDR3 in amino acids: CASSLVKYTGELFF. DNA for the CDR3: TGTGCCAGCAGCCTAGTCAAGTACACCGGGGAGCTGTTTTTT.

The chain links TRBV30 to TRBJ2-7, with D perhaps TRBD1 (6 bases). Germline CDR1 reads GTSNPN; CDR2 reads SVGIG (reference sequence). The CDR3 is made up of 17 amino acids. Trimming left V 1 base short and J 0 bases short, with 19 bases between. CDR3: CAWSGTYEWDTSYEQYF. The CDR3 DNA is TGTGCCTGGAGTGGGACTTATGAGTGGGACACCTCCTACGAGCAGTACTTC. Filled out from reference TRBV30 and TRBJ2-7, the complete variable domain reads SQTIHQWPATLVQPVGSPLSLECTVEGTSNPNLYWYRQAAGRGLQLLFYSVGIGQISSEVPQNLSASRPQDRQFILSSKKLLLSDSGFYLCAWSGTYEWDTSYEQYFGPGTRLTVT.

This rearrangement joins TRBV7-2 to TRBJ2-7; TRBD2 matches 14 bases. The V segment lost 5 bases and the J segment 5 bases; nucleotides outside the gene matches: 11. This CDR3 region has 17 residues. The germline V gene encodes CDR1 SGHTA and CDR2 FQGNSA. DNA of the CDR3: TGTGCCAGCAGCCTCAACAGACTAGCGGGAGGGCCGGACGAGCAGTACTTC. This codes for CASSLNRLAGGPDEQYF.